This T cell receptor (beta chain) was recovered during a study of T cell responses to AZD1222 COVID-19 vaccine. General study results and limits: Recipients of AZD1222 seropositive at baseline numbered only five or six. Spike-specific TCR breadth and depth were elevated following two AZD1222 doses.

Sequenced by immunoSEQ multiplex PCR; TCRdb stores in-frame clones only, minus some. The sample lists 120,000 or so clones, about 92% occurring once. This CDR3 region has 15 residues. V shed 6 bases and J 8 bases; nucleotides not matched to a gene: 12. The germline CDR1 and CDR2 sequences are MNHEY and SVGEGT. Worth noting for this clone: Its specificity is unknown.

V gene TRBV6-2 or TRBV6-3 combines with J gene TRBJ2-1; 8 bases line up with TRBD1. Material: peripheral blood, obtained on day 0 of AZD1222 vaccination. This TCR derives from an adult in good health. The CDR3 DNA follows: TGTGCCAGCAGCCTCCCAGGACAGGGTGTCTATGAGCAGTTCTTC. It translates to CASSLPGQGVYEQFF.